This TCR beta chain derives from a study of cytomegalovirus exposure and HLA in healthy donors. V lost 2 bases and J lost 1, with 16 bases in between. CDR3 length equals 17 residues. Germline loops: CDR1 LGHNA, CDR2 YSLEER. PCR used 60 Vbeta primers and 13 Jbeta primers. Profiling relied on immunoSEQ multiplex PCR, and the TCRdb table lists in-frame clones only, not all of them. The table for this sample gives 100,000 to 150,000 clones. The TCR sequence derives from a man between 18 and 29 years old in good health and CMV-seronegative. Sequencing input: PBMCs. This sequence joins TRBV4-3 and TRBJ2-3; perhaps TRBD1 as D (6 bases). For the CDR3, the DNA is TGCGCCAGCAGCCAACGGGGACAAAGCTCGGGCACAGATACGCAGTATTTT. Amino acids: CASSQRGQSSGTDTQYF.